The 5 T cell receptor beta chains given below trace back to one sample, sequenced in a study of human thymus T cells. Thymus tissue was removed during corrective cardiac surgery. Here immunoSEQ multiplex PCR was the method, and the copy in TCRdb shows in-frame clones only, minus some. This table has 55,000 to 85,000 clones, roughly 94% appearing once. Material for sequencing was thymus tissue. The receptors were sampled from a girl less than two years old with a congenital heart defect but otherwise immunologically healthy.

This chain uses TRBV28 with TRBJ2-7; 8 bases agree with TRBD1. The CDR3 runs to 13 residues. V dropped 8 bases and J dropped 6; count of bases not matched to a gene: 9. Germline V gene sequence: CDR1 MDHEN, CDR2 SYDVKM. The CDR3, as DNA: TGTGCCAGCCGGGGGCCCAGGGGGCCCGAGCAGTACTTC. This codes for CASRGPRGPEQYF.

This clone was counted a single time. CDR3 sequence (DNA): TGTGCCAGTAGCGCAGGTCGGTATGGCTACACCTTC. Encoded protein: CASSAGRYGYTF. The chain has TRBV19 and TRBJ1-2; D unclear. Germline V gene lookup returns CDR1 LNHDA and CDR2 SQIVND (reference sequence). The CDR3 totals 12 residues. Trimming stripped 6 bases from V and 5 bases from J, with 10 bases between.

This clone appeared once. This chain links TRBV27 with TRBJ2-7; 8 bases match TRBD1. From germline, CDR1 is MNHEY and CDR2 SMNVEV (reference sequence). This CDR3 is 14 amino acids long. The V gene end was trimmed by 3 bases and the J gene end by 3 bases; junction bases not matched to a gene: 4. The CDR3 region is CASSFGQGLYEQYF. The CDR3 DNA reads as TGTGCCAGCAGTTTCGGACAGGGTCTCTACGAGCAGTACTTC.

The V gene is TRBV5-8, the J gene TRBJ2-7; D gene ambiguous. The CDR3 runs to 17 residues. Germline loops: CDR1 SGHTS, CDR2 YDEGEE. Between the trimmed V and J ends, which lost 1 base and 3 bases, there was a span of 20 bases. CDR3 region: CASSLSPNPQSFYEQYF. The CDR3 bases are TGTGCCAGCAGCTTGTCCCCAAATCCACAAAGCTTCTACGAGCAGTACTTC.

This clone occurred once. CDR3 sequence reads: CAWSVPGGGQKLFF. Written as DNA, the CDR3 is TGTGCCTGGAGTGTTCCCGGGGGAGGACAAAAACTGTTTTTT. The rearrangement joins TRBV30 to TRBJ1-4; D may be TRBD1 (5 bases). There are 14 residues in the CDR3. Trimming removed 0 bases at V and 9 bases at J, with 14 bases between. Germline CDR1 is GTSNPN and CDR2 is SVGIG (reference sequence).